Described below is a single T cell receptor beta chain sequence and its context. What it binds is unknown. The data belong to a study of post-analysis software for immune sequencing data. Unique molecular identifiers had been added to the TCR beta cDNA libraries. There were about 1 to 10 million T cells, and 450,000 to 550,000 cDNA molecules came from them. In TCRdb, the PCR reads were re-called with MiXCR into one record per CDR3 protein. The sample has hundreds of thousands of distinct CDR3 sequences, 55% to 60% seen once; the top ten hold approximately 10%. CDR3 length equals 18 residues. V was pared by 0 bases and J by 0 bases, with 13 bases between. Germline CDR1 and CDR2: SGHRS and YFSETQ. Findings of the study overall: TRBV5-6, TRBV5-1 and TRBV20-1 belonged to a set of about five TRBV segments that were more frequent in patients than controls. When the samples were clustered directly with F measure, those that had been prepared in the same batch showed strong co-clustering. Comparison with controls showed significantly lower normalized Chao1 diversity in multiple sclerosis patients.

The chain couples TRBV5-1 to TRBJ2-6; weak D call: TRBD2 (5 bases). The sequencing sample was made of blood. This clonotype was sampled from a girl aged 2-10 years with multiple sclerosis. The CDR3 protein is CASSLEGDTNSGANVLTF. The CDR3 nucleotides read TGCGCCAGCAGCTTGGAGGGAGATACCAACTCTGGGGCCAACGTCCTGACTTTC.